This T cell receptor beta chain was sequenced in a study of immune characteristics of hereditary and idiopathic chronic pancreatitis. General notes on the study: Local pancreatic immune cells and TCRbeta repertoires were profiled in hereditary and idiopathic chronic pancreatitis and were compared with control organ donor pancreases. In total, 5 control pancreases, about seven hereditary chronic pancreatitis pancreases and roughly 6 idiopathic chronic pancreatitis pancreases underwent TCRbeta sequencing. The gDNA-based approach was selected because minimal in vitro experimental manipulation of pancreas-infiltrating T cells was involved.

Chronic pancreatitis pancreas tissue was obtained from patients undergoing total pancreatectomy with islet autotransplantation (TPIAT). No known history of diabetes was present in the included chronic pancreatitis patients. For TCRbeta sequencing, genomic DNA was extracted directly from bulk pancreas tissue, without T cell sorting. No particular cause of disease was identified in the patients with idiopathic chronic pancreatitis. At two US centers, pancreas tissues from patients and organ donors were collected on a consecutive basis. The library was obtained by the immunoSEQ multiplex PCR assay. From pancreatic genomic DNA, the TCRbeta CDR3 region along with adjacent sequences was amplified and then sequenced. Per the original workflow: Repertoire diversity was assessed as a mean normalized Shannon-Wiener index, together with productive clonality and counts of productive rearrangements. Control and chronic pancreatitis repertoire metrics were compared with the nonparametric Mann-Whitney U test. A clonotype counted as shared when its CDR3beta sequence had identical amino acid composition and length across subjects. The immuneACCESS repertoire file appears here via TCRdb, limited to in-frame rearrangements. These files lack a portion of the clones; in checked studies, under half of the deficit traces to unresolved V genes, and the cause of the others is not known. The D gene and trimming were derived from the DNA, and the V and J assignments and clone size from that table. For this sample there are around 9,400 clones; around 79% appear just once. The ten largest make up approximately 14% of the sample.

Of note for this clone: Its antigen remains unidentified. Base qualities are missing; no much larger clone stands one base away.

What the study reported, not specific to this receptor: The study did not include chronic pancreatitis caused by alcohol use. Compared with controls, both chronic pancreatitis groups had significantly higher TCRbeta repertoire diversity and lower clonality. Among around twelve chronic pancreatitis patients, higher numbers of productive TCR rearrangements went along with higher disease severity scores, showing a positive correlation. Patient tissue was available only at the time of TPIAT, so disease duration differences may have influenced immune findings. Vbeta-Jbeta gene family usage, including TRBV10, TRBV19, TRBV23 and TRBV5, differed between hereditary and idiopathic chronic pancreatitis.

CDR3 length: 13 amino acids, cysteine to phenylalanine. Left in the record is the CDR3 DNA by itself, 39 bases read in frame from the first base. Looking up the germline V gene (reference sequence) yields CDR1 LGHDT and CDR2 YNNKEL. V is cut back by 8 bases and J by 4 bases, with 6 bases in the junction unmatched. This sequence uses TRBV3-1 (or the pseudogene TRBV3-2) and TRBJ2-5; TRBD2 agrees with 8 junctional bases. The sequence was collected from a human donor with chronic pancreatitis. The sequenced sample consisted of pancreas tissue with idiopathic chronic pancreatitis. The sample's cell subset or site, from its label and the paper: chronic pancreatitis without an identified cause. CDR3 sequence: CASSRGGPETQYF. The DNA sequence is TGTGCCAGCTCCCGCGGGGGGCCAGAGACCCAGTACTTC.